This T cell receptor (beta chain) was sequenced for a study of blood T cells in healthy people across ages (dated by TCRdb to the mid-2010s). With respect to the entire study: In model experiments, template switching captured roughly one uniquely barcoded TCR beta cDNA molecule for every two T cells. Age-related changes in TCR beta repertoire diversity were measured in the study by deep sequencing normalized with unique cDNA molecular identifiers. The donors were split into four age groups: young (average around 17 years), middle-aged (about 40), aged (62) and long-lived (approximately 80). To avoid experimental bias, donors of different ages were spread randomly across the sequencing lanes. For two donors (one aged 18 to 30 and one aged 80 or older), the study analyzed two additional independent replicas of 1 million unique cDNA reads from the same blood draw. Broad study findings and their caveats: Because the CMV infection status of the donors was unknown, age-related changes in expanded clonotypes may potentially have been confounded. Since profiling was done on bulk unsorted PBMCs, naive and antigen-experienced compartments could not be conclusively compared. Observed TCR beta diversity per million T cells fell roughly linearly with age, and a significant reduction was already apparent by age approximately 41. Estimates of total diversity based on one million sequenced T cells were regarded as lower bounds and as underestimates. There was a strong correlation between observed TCR beta diversity and the percentage of naive T cells measured by flow cytometry. The long-lived group showed more naive CD4+ T cells, fewer expanded clones and increased TCR diversity than the aged group, suggesting age selection.

Between the V and J ends, shortened by 5 bases and 6 bases respectively, the junction contains 17 bases. The CDR3 holds 15 amino acids from the cysteine to the phenylalanine. Only the CDR3 DNA is retained, 45 bases long and in frame from the first base. The library was made by 5' RACE. The reads were generated on an Illumina HiSeq 2500. The second PCR ran for about 6 to 12 cycles and used a J-beta primer mix along with a sample-barcoded 5' primer. A unique molecular identifier was introduced onto each TCR beta cDNA molecule by a template-switch 5' adaptor carrying 12 random nucleotides. At least 2.5 million CDR3-containing paired-end reads were obtained from each sample. All of the RNA was converted into first-strand cDNA using the Mint cDNA synthesis kit, with a TRBC-specific oligonucleotide serving as the primer. All cDNA was treated with uracil-DNA glycosylase and then went through a first 18-cycle PCR with the universal primers M1SS and BC2_uni_R. Per the original workflow: Normalization of each sample was performed by random selection of 1 million high-quality reads, each carrying a distinct molecular identifier. Instead of being binned into consensus sequences, reads that shared molecular identifiers were thrown out. CDR3 identification, clonotype clustering and error correction used MiTCR with a Q25 quality threshold and the strictest error-elimination algorithm. A nonparametric unseen species model with Euler transformation was used to estimate a lower bound on total TCR beta diversity. TCRdb itself trimmed the public reads at Q25 with fastp, ran MiXCR and retained productive beta chains. Each CDR3 protein gets just one entry, which takes the most common genes and DNA from the rows behind it. The V and J calls come from TCRdb's annotation, not from the publication. Counted in this sample were fewer than 700,000 distinct CDR3 sequences; about 43% of them appeared once. The ten largest clones take up around 30% of the sample.

Comment on this clonotype: Its antigen is unknown. No base quality values were provided; no much bigger clone lies one nucleotide off.

The roughly 39 donors, aged roughly 6 to 90 years, were systemically healthy Caucasian individuals from Russia. Around 9.7 milliliters of peripheral blood were collected from each donor into EDTA-treated Vacutainer tubes. Ficoll-Paque density-gradient centrifugation was used to isolate PBMCs, with at least 6.5 million per sample. Total RNA, at least 6 micrograms per sample, was extracted from PBMCs with Trizol reagent. For every donor, an aliquot of PBMCs went through flow cytometry to measure the percentages of naive CD45RAhigh/CD27high T cells. The sequenced material came from blood. Recombination joined TRBV12-3 or TRBV12-4 with TRBJ2-1; TRBD2 could be the D gene, as 5 bases match. The receptor was isolated from a man at least 80 years old in good health. In nucleotides, the sequence is TGTGCCAGCAGTGGTCTTGCCTTGGGAGCCAATGAGCAGTTCTTC. This encodes CASSGLALGANEQFF.